The 12 T cell receptor beta chains below all came from one sample that was sequenced in a study of blood T cell repertoires in COVID-19. The assay was immunoSEQ multiplex PCR, and TCRdb's table has in-frame clones only and misses some. The sample holds about 310,000 clones; about 88% are singletons and the top ten take 9.5%. The sequenced material came from PBMCs or T cells enriched from blood (not recorded which). Every receptor here comes from a woman aged 40 to 50 who had recovered from COVID-19.

The chain links TRBV11-3 to TRBJ2-5; 8 positions match TRBD2. V lost 4 bases and J lost 2; bases outside the gene matches: 6. Germline V CDR1 and CDR2: SGHNT, YENEEA. The CDR3 loop spans 15 amino acids. The CDR3 sequence is CASSSRVAGQETQYF. The CDR3 DNA follows: TGTGCCAGCAGCTCCCGGGTAGCGGGGCAAGAGACCCAGTACTTC.

The chain joins TRBV18 to TRBJ1-2; TRBD1 agrees at 7 bases. CDR3 length: 14 residues. Germline CDR1 reads KGHSH; CDR2 reads LQKENI. The ends lost 3 bases at V and 5 bases at J; junction bases unmatched: 6. The CDR3 nucleotides read TGTGCCAGCTCACCTGGGACAGTCTATTATGGCTACACCTTC. Its translation: CASSPGTVYYGYTF.

The gene calls are TRBV11-2 and TRBJ1-4; 8 bases fit TRBD1. V shed 1 base, J shed 2 bases, and the junction held 12 bases outside the gene matches. The CDR3 sequence is 19 residues long. Per the germline V gene, CDR1 is SGHAT and CDR2 is FQNNGV. CDR3 DNA: TGTGCCAGCAGCTTAGTCCCGGACAGGGAGAGGAGCACTAATGAAAAACTGTTTTTT. Translation gives CASSLVPDRERSTNEKLFF.

The CDR3 reads CASSPIGQTNEQFF. CDR3 nucleotide sequence: TGTGCCAGCAGTCCCATAGGACAGACCAATGAGCAGTTCTTC. This chain joins TRBV9 and TRBJ2-1, with D possibly TRBD1 on 6 matching bases. Germline V gene data show CDR1 as SGDLS and CDR2 as YYNGEE. This CDR3 is 14 amino acids long. The ends were cut back, 5 bases at V and 6 bases at J, with 15 bases in the middle.

This clone was seen a handful of times. The chain recombines TRBV29-1 with TRBJ2-2, with TRBD1 matching 8 bases. From germline, CDR1 is SQVTM and CDR2 ANQGSEA. CDR3 size: 13 residues. V lost 4 bases, J lost 6 bases, and 4 bases stayed unmatched. CDR3 in DNA: TGCAGCGTTGCGGACAGGGTGGCCGGGGAGCTGTTTTTT. Amino acids: CSVADRVAGELFF.

This clone showed up just once. J is TRBJ2-7 and V is TRBV9; TRBD2 matches at 10 bases. J was trimmed by 0 bases and V by 0 bases; bases with no gene match: 3. Germline V CDR1 and CDR2: SGDLS, YYNGEE. The CDR3 loop spans 16 amino acids. This CDR3 reads CASSVDSGGSSYEQYF. The CDR3 region has the DNA TGTGCCAGCAGCGTAGATAGCGGGGGGTCCTCCTACGAGCAGTACTTC.

The chain carries TRBV7-3 and TRBJ2-1; the match to TRBD2 covers 13 bases. This CDR3 spans 16 amino acids. Germline CDR1 and CDR2: SGHTA and FQGTGA. V shed 4 bases, J shed 8 bases, and the junction held 8 bases outside the gene matches. This CDR3 reads CASSSKLAGGHHEQFF. The DNA of the CDR3 is TGTGCCAGCAGCTCCAAACTAGCGGGGGGGCACCATGAGCAGTTCTTC.

This clone was seen a few times. The V and J genes are TRBV19 and TRBJ1-1, with 7 positions matching TRBD1. V lost 4 bases and J lost 1; bases outside the gene matches: 0. CDR3 length: 13 amino acids. Germline V gene data show CDR1 as LNHDA and CDR2 as SQIVND (reference sequence). Written as DNA, the CDR3 is TGTGCCAGTAGTAACAGGGGGAACACTGAAGCTTTCTTT. It encodes CASSNRGNTEAFF. The full variable domain, in which reference TRBV19 and TRBJ1-1 provide the parts outside the CDR3, is DGGITQSPKYLFRKEGQNVTLSCEQNLNHDAMYWYRQDPGQGLRLIYYSQIVNDFQKGDIAEGYSVSREKKESFPLTVTSAQKNPTAFYLCASSNRGNTEAFFGQGTRLTVV.

In DNA form, the CDR3 reads TGTGCCAGTAGCACTACAGGGTACACTGAAGCTTTCTTT. Protein product: CASSTTGYTEAFF. The chain employs TRBV19 and TRBJ1-1; weak D call: TRBD1 (6 bases). V was pared by 6 bases and J by 3 bases, with 11 bases between. Germline V lookup: CDR1 LNHDA, CDR2 SQIVND (reference sequence). This CDR3 comprises 13 residues. The full variable domain, completed using reference TRBV19 and TRBJ1-1, is DGGITQSPKYLFRKEGQNVTLSCEQNLNHDAMYWYRQDPGQGLRLIYYSQIVNDFQKGDIAEGYSVSREKKESFPLTVTSAQKNPTAFYLCASSTTGYTEAFFGQGTRLTVV.

The chain employs TRBV19 and TRBJ1-1; 9 bases align to TRBD1. Germline CDR1 is LNHDA and CDR2 is SQIVND (reference sequence). This CDR3 contains 13 residues. The V segment lost 8 bases and the J segment 2 bases; nucleotides outside the gene matches: 3. In nucleotides, the CDR3 is TGTGCCAGTGGACAGGGGATAAACACTGAAGCTTTCTTT. Translation gives CASGQGINTEAFF.

This clone was picked up one time. The V call is TRBV27, the J call TRBJ1-5; tentative D call: TRBD1 (6 bases). In germline, CDR1 is MNHEY, CDR2 SMNVEV (reference sequence). V lost 5 bases and J 3 bases, leaving 11 bases between the germline ends. The CDR3 has 14 residues. The CDR3 reads CASSTGSNNQPQHF. The DNA for the CDR3 is TGTGCCAGCAGTACAGGGTCGAACAATCAGCCCCAGCATTTT.

This clone appeared once. The rearrangement links TRBV28 to TRBJ1-6; no clear D gene. V dropped 7 bases and J dropped 8 bases, with 15 bases sitting between them. The CDR3 length is 14 residues. Looked up from germline, CDR1 is MDHEN and CDR2 is SYDVKM. This chain's CDR3 is CASTTKSRHSPLHF. The CDR3 nucleotides read TGTGCCAGCACTACGAAGAGCAGGCATTCACCCCTCCACTTT.